The present T cell receptor (beta chain) was sequenced within a study of blood T cell repertoires in COVID-19. The CDR3 loop spans 12 amino acids. Trimming cost V 1 base and J 7 bases, with 7 bases left between them. Germline V CDR1 and CDR2: LNHDA, SQIVND (reference sequence). TCRdb keeps only in-frame clones here, not all; method: immunoSEQ multiplex PCR. The sample lists 270,000 or so clones, roughly 89% seen once, with 2.5% to 3% in the top ten. This clone has only one observation. What was sequenced was peripheral blood. The chain uses TRBV19 and TRBJ1-2; no clear D gene. This TCR derives from a woman under 40 with active or convalescent COVID-19. This CDR3 is CASSIAPLGYTF. The DNA for the CDR3 is TGTGCCAGTAGTATAGCCCCCCTTGGCTACACCTTC.